Detailed here is one TCR beta chain. Antigen specificity is unknown. The CDR3 goes on 3 residues after the read ends, and that part is filled in from the germline J gene. The sample is drawn from a study of T cell clonality in common variable immunodeficiency. Only in-frame clones appear in the TCRdb table, and some are missing; sequencing was by immunoSEQ multiplex PCR. This set yields about 35,000 clones and no singletons; the top ten hold roughly a tenth. Whole-study findings and limits: CVID subjects had higher TCRbeta clonality than healthy controls, most marked in about a third. CVID subjects shared fewer TCRbeta clones than healthy controls did.

This CDR3 spans 18 amino acids. Germline assignment: CDR1 LNHDA and CDR2 SQIVND (reference sequence). The chain uses TRBV19 and TRBJ2-2; 9 nucleotides line up with TRBD1. The sequence derives from a person between 18 and 75 years old in good health. The sample taken for sequencing was peripheral blood mononuclear cells. The CDR3 spells CASSLPGQGFSGANVLFF. CDR3 DNA (partial): TGTGCCAGTAGTCTACCGGGACAGGGATTCTCTGGGGCCAACGTG.